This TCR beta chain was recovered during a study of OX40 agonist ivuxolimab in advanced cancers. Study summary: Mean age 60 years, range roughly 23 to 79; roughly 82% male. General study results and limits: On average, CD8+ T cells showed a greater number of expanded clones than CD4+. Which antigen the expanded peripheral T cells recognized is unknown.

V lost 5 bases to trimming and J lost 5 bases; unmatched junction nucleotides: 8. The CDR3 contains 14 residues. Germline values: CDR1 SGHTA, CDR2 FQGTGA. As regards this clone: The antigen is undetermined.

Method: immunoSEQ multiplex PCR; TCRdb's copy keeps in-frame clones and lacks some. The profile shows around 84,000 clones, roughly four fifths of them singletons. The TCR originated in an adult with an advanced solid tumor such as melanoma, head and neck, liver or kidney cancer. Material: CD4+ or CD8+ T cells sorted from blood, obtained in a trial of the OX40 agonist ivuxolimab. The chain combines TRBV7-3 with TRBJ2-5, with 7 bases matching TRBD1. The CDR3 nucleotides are TGTGCCAGCAGCCTCCAAGGGGGCAGGGAGACCCAGTACTTC. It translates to CASSLQGGRETQYF.